This is a list of T cell receptor beta chains from one sample in a study of T-cell reconstitution after alpha-beta-depleted transplantation in children. MiXCR, applied by TCRdb to the PCR reads, yields one record per CDR3 protein. The repertoire consists of around 440,000 distinct CDR3 sequences, with around 16% occurring once and the leading ten covering 29%. The sequenced sample was PBMCs, mostly from graft donor cells, obtained 360 days after TCRalphabeta/CD19-depleted stem cell transplant. Source of these receptors: a boy younger than two who had a stem cell transplant for Wiskott-Aldrich syndrome, so the T cells may come from the graft donor. Each CDR3 is given with its conserved first and last residue. Fields, in order: clone size, V gene, J gene, CDR3 length, CDR3 protein. Rows give clone size only sometimes, using once, few, many, or a class for an expanded clone.

>few|TRBV7-9|TRBJ2-1|11
CASKGGLEQFF
>few|TRBV4-1|TRBJ2-5|14
CASSQGSRIGTQYF
>many|TRBV6-5|TRBJ2-1|14
CASSYPESDNEQFF
>NA|TRBV7-9|TRBJ1-1|17
CASSLAIRGQTNTEAFF
>few|TRBV20-1|TRBJ2-5|15
CSASVTTRRRETQYF
>few|TRBV4-1|TRBJ2-1|16
CASSQDNGQPYNEQFF
>NA|TRBV4-3|TRBJ2-1|16
CASSQYISGSRNEQFF
>NA|TRBV7-9|TRBJ2-1|17
CASSLGDLTRRGNEQFF
>NA|TRBV7-9|TRBJ2-2|15
CASSLSGAYTGELFF
>NA|TRBV20-1|TRBJ2-3|13
CSARRGEADTQYF
>few|TRBV11-2|TRBJ2-1|18
CASSLVQRQGSSYNEQFF
>NA|TRBV12-3/TRBV12-4|TRBJ2-7|17
CASSFHVTTGTSYEQYF
>few|TRBV4-1|TRBJ2-2|17
CASSQDLGRANTGELFF
>few|TRBV12-3/TRBV12-4|TRBJ2-5|14
CASRRGHRQETQYF
>many|TRBV6-2/TRBV6-3|TRBJ2-2|16
CASSLSSPIGTGELFF
>NA|TRBV12-3/TRBV12-4|TRBJ2-5|17
CASSLELTGRYQETQYF
>many|TRBV12-3/TRBV12-4|TRBJ2-5|13
CASSAGGLETQYF
>NA|TRBV4-3|TRBJ2-7|16
CASSQGSSGRYSEQYF
>NA|TRBV21-1|TRBJ2-1|14
CASRRGEWYNEQFF
>once|TRBV4-1|TRBJ2-2|16
CASSRSLAGSTGELFF
>NA|TRBV10-3|TRBJ1-3|18
CAISEFGFGTASGNTIYF
>NA|TRBV9|TRBJ2-1|13
CASSAGTYNEQFF
>NA|TRBV6-2/TRBV6-3|TRBJ2-2|15
CASSYSILYTGELFF